Below are 29 T cell receptor beta chains sequenced from a single sample in a study of blood T cell repertoires in COVID-19 (dated by TCRdb to the early 2020s). Library generation was performed with the immunoSEQ multiplex PCR assay. TCRdb's version of the immuneACCESS table is confined to in-frame rearrangements and falls short of the full clone set. An unresolved V gene accounts for under half of the shortfall where checked; the remainder is of unknown origin. This sample lists some 180,000 clones; 70% to 80% were detected once. The top ten hold about 6.5% of the sample. Material for sequencing was peripheral blood. These receptor sequences come from a woman aged 40-49 years with COVID-19, enrolled during active disease.

This clone was recorded a few times. The CDR3 DNA reads TGCGCCAGCAGCCATAACCTCGACAGGGGAGTAAACATTCAGTACTTC. Translated, it gives CASSHNLDRGVNIQYF. The chain couples TRBV4-3 to TRBJ2-4, with TRBD1 matching over 8 bases. V shed 3 bases, J shed 6 bases, and the junction held 10 bases outside the gene matches. The length of the CDR3 is 16 residues. The germline CDR1 and CDR2 sequences are LGHNA and YSLEER.

V gene TRBV5-6 combines with J gene TRBJ1-2; D gene ambiguous. V shed 4 bases and J shed 3 bases, with 13 bases lying between them. Germline V CDR1 and CDR2: SGHDT, YYEEEE. The CDR3 spans 14 residues. Written as DNA, the CDR3 is TGTGCCAGCAGCGGGAGGGCGCGAGACTATGGCTACACCTTC. The encoded protein is CASSGRARDYGYTF.

The rearrangement links TRBV19 to TRBJ2-3; weak D call: TRBD2 (5 bases). This CDR3 has 15 amino acids. The V and J ends lost 5 bases and 0 bases respectively, with 12 bases between them. Germline lookup yields CDR1 LNHDA and CDR2 SQIVND (reference sequence). In DNA form, the CDR3 reads TGTGCCAGTAGTGAGAGCGGAGCTAGCACAGATACGCAGTATTTT. Protein product: CASSESGASTDTQYF.

There are a few counts of this clone. The chain recombines TRBV5-4 with TRBJ1-2; D is unclear. The CDR3 runs 15 residues. The V end was cut by 1 base, the J end by 5 bases, with 15 bases between. Germline V gene sequence: CDR1 SGHNT, CDR2 YYREEE (reference sequence). The CDR3 loop is CASSLSALASYGYTF. CDR3 bases: TGTGCCAGCAGCTTGTCGGCCCTAGCGTCGTATGGCTACACCTTC.

V is TRBV4-1 and J is TRBJ2-7, with TRBD2 matching over 7 bases. Per germline, CDR1 MGHRA and CDR2 YSYEKL. The J segment lost 4 bases and the V segment lost 4 bases, leaving 10 bases of the junction unmatched. The CDR3 runs to 15 residues. The CDR3 region is CASSRGREDGYEQYF. As DNA, the CDR3 is TGCGCCAGCAGCCGGGGGAGGGAGGACGGGTACGAGCAGTACTTC.

The sample holds a few counts of this clone. V is TRBV10-3 and J is TRBJ1-6; 8 positions match TRBD1. Trimming at V came to 6 bases and at J to 8 bases, leaving 9 bases not matched to a gene. This CDR3 has 15 residues. CDR1 and CDR2 (germline): ENHRY, SYGVKD. CDR3 sequence: CAIRIPGQEDSPLHF. In nucleotides, the CDR3 is TGTGCCATCAGAATCCCGGGACAGGAAGATTCACCCCTCCACTTT.

In this sample, this clone turned up a few times. V gene TRBV5-1 combines with J gene TRBJ2-5; D is ambiguous. Germline V gives CDR1 SGHRS, CDR2 YFSETQ. With 0 bases removed from V and 5 bases from J, the gap between germline ends came to 8 bases. The CDR3 is made up of 13 amino acids. The CDR3 region is CASSLGLVETQYF. The CDR3 DNA follows: TGCGCCAGCAGCTTGGGCCTAGTGGAGACCCAGTACTTC.

This clone came up once. The chain uses TRBV7-2 and TRBJ2-1; TRBD2 aligns across 9 bases. Germline CDR1 and CDR2: SGHTA and FQGNSA. V lost 6 bases and J lost 4; bases outside the gene matches: 10. The CDR3 loop spans 16 amino acids. The CDR3 bases are TGTGCCAGCAGGTCCCCTTTGAGCGGGGGGTACAATGAGCAGTTCTTC. Amino acid sequence: CASRSPLSGGYNEQFF.

This chain joins TRBV2 and TRBJ2-5; 7 bases are shared with TRBD2. The germline gives CDR1 SNHLY, CDR2 FYNNEI. Trimming cost V 4 bases and J 5 bases; bases outside gene matches: 7. The CDR3 has 14 residues. CDR3 sequence: CASSAGGRGETQYF. In DNA form, the CDR3 reads TGTGCCAGCAGTGCGGGGGGTCGGGGGGAGACCCAGTACTTC.

J is TRBJ2-2 and V is TRBV27, with D unclear. The V gene lost 6 bases and the J gene lost 4 bases, with 9 bases spanning the gap. This CDR3 has 13 residues. CDR1 MNHEY and CDR2 SMNVEV come from the germline V gene (reference sequence). The CDR3 here is CASRNAGTGELFF. The DNA of the CDR3 is TGTGCCAGCAGGAATGCCGGCACCGGGGAGCTGTTTTTT.

This clone was counted a single time. The chain employs TRBV7-8 and TRBJ2-4; 7 nucleotides align to TRBD2. The CDR3 is made up of 17 amino acids. The ends lost 2 bases at V and 1 base at J; junction bases unmatched: 8. Germline lookup yields CDR1 SGHVS and CDR2 FQNEAQ. The CDR3 DNA sequence: TGTGCCAGCAGCTTAAGGGAGGGGTTCGGGGCCAAAAACATTCAGTACTTC. Residues: CASSLREGFGAKNIQYF.

This chain links TRBV13 with TRBJ1-3; TRBD1 aligns across 7 bases. Germline V CDR1 and CDR2: PRHDT, FYEKMQ (reference sequence). The CDR3 is 13 residues long. The V gene end was trimmed by 3 bases and the J gene end by 4 bases; junction bases not matched to a gene: 0. The CDR3 sequence: CASSLTGGNTIYF. CDR3 sequence (DNA): TGTGCCAGCAGCTTGACAGGGGGAAACACCATATATTTT.

The V gene is TRBV24-1, the J gene TRBJ2-7, with 8 bases lining up with TRBD2. Germline V lookup: CDR1 KGHDR, CDR2 SFDVKD. V trimming: 9 bases; J trimming: 3 bases; junction bases outside the gene matches: 9. The CDR3 is made up of 14 amino acids. The CDR3 spells CATPRGAPIYEQYF. Written as DNA, the CDR3 is TGTGCCACCCCGCGGGGGGCCCCCATCTACGAGCAGTACTTC.

The chain joins TRBV3-1 (or the pseudogene TRBV3-2) to TRBJ2-7, with a possible D match to TRBD2 (5 bases). Trimming shortened V by 4 bases and J by 1 base, and 5 bases separated the two germline ends. This CDR3 is built from 12 residues. Germline V gene sequence: CDR1 LGHDT, CDR2 YNNKEL (reference sequence). CDR3 protein: CASSRTSYEQYF. Here the CDR3 DNA reads TGTGCCAGCAGCCGGACTTCCTACGAGCAGTACTTC.

V gene TRBV5-4 combines with J gene TRBJ2-5, with D unclear. Germline CDR1 and CDR2: SGHNT and YYREEE (reference sequence). This CDR3 is 14 amino acids long. Between the trimmed V and J ends, which lost 1 base and 5 bases, there was a span of 12 bases. This chain's CDR3 is CASSLPSSRETQYF. The DNA of the CDR3 is TGTGCCAGCAGCTTGCCTAGTTCAAGGGAGACCCAGTACTTC.

The rearrangement links TRBV6-6 to TRBJ1-1; 7 bases map to TRBD1. Germline V gene sequence: CDR1 MNHNY, CDR2 SVGAGI (reference sequence). The CDR3 extends over 15 amino acids. V lost 4 bases to trimming and J lost 1 base; unmatched junction nucleotides: 6. Here the CDR3 reads CASSSSGQANTEAFF. The CDR3 region has the DNA TGTGCCAGCAGTTCGTCAGGACAGGCGAACACTGAAGCTTTCTTT.

The V and J genes are TRBV5-1 and TRBJ2-2; D possibly corresponds to TRBD1 (6 bases). V lost 4 bases, J lost 4 bases, and 17 bases lay in between. Germline V gene sequence: CDR1 SGHRS, CDR2 YFSETQ. The length of the CDR3 is 16 residues. CDR3 DNA: TGCGCCAGCAGCCGAAGGGACATATATACCACCGGGGAGCTGTTTTTT. Its translation: CASSRRDIYTTGELFF.

The genes are TRBV7-2 and TRBJ1-4; 9 bases are a match to TRBD1. Trimming removed 1 base from V and 8 bases from J; junction bases left unmatched: 2. CDR3 length: 14 amino acids. Germline-derived CDR1 and CDR2 are SGHTA and FQGNSA. The CDR3 sequence: CASSLGGQGEKLFF. CDR3 DNA: TGTGCCAGCAGCTTAGGGGGACAGGGAGAAAAACTGTTTTTT.

This clone was observed a handful of times. The gene calls are TRBV5-1 and TRBJ2-7, with 16 bases matching TRBD2. From germline, CDR1 is SGHRS and CDR2 YFSETQ. The CDR3 contains 15 residues. V was clipped by 4 bases and J by 7 bases; unmatched bases: 5. The CDR3 region is CASSRGTSGREEQYF. As DNA, the CDR3 is TGCGCCAGCAGCCGGGGGACTAGCGGGAGGGAGGAGCAGTACTTC.

V usage is TRBV6-4 and J usage is TRBJ1-6; TRBD1 matches at 9 bases. Trimming removed 9 bases from V and 9 bases from J; junction bases left unmatched: 9. The germline CDR1 and CDR2 sequences are MRHNA and SNTAGT. The CDR3 is 14 amino acids. CDR3 bases: TGTGCCAGGGGAACGGACAGGGGAGGTTCACCCCTCCACTTT. As protein: CARGTDRGGSPLHF.

The CDR3: CATRDLYEQYF. The CDR3 nucleotides are TGTGCCACCCGGGATCTTTACGAGCAGTACTTC. V and J are TRBV28 and TRBJ2-7; D is possibly TRBD2 (5 bases). Trimming stripped 10 bases from V and 4 bases from J, with 11 bases between. Germline V CDR1 and CDR2: MDHEN, SYDVKM. This CDR3 has 11 amino acids.

The V and J genes are TRBV7-8 and TRBJ2-7, with D possibly TRBD1 on 5 matching bases. Per germline, CDR1 SGHVS and CDR2 FQNEAQ. The V gene lost 5 bases and the J gene lost 2 bases, with 13 bases spanning the gap. This CDR3 has 14 amino acids. Here the CDR3 reads CASSDRITAYEQYF. In DNA, the CDR3 is TGTGCCAGCAGCGACAGAATCACCGCCTACGAGCAGTACTTC.

The genes are TRBV9 and TRBJ1-2, with D maybe TRBD1 (6 bases). With 4 bases removed from V and 4 bases from J, the gap between germline ends came to 17 bases. Germline CDR1 is SGDLS and CDR2 is YYNGEE. The CDR3 covers 15 residues. The CDR3 sequence is CASSRTAGVPYGYTF. The CDR3, as DNA: TGTGCCAGCAGCCGCACTGCAGGGGTCCCCTATGGCTACACCTTC. Full variable domain (outside the CDR3, taken from reference TRBV9 and TRBJ1-2): DSGVTQTPKHLITATGQRVTLRCSPRSGDLSVYWYQQSLDQGLQFLIQYYNGEERAKGNILERFSAQQFPDLHSELNLSSLELGDSALYFCASSRTAGVPYGYTFGSGTRLTVV.

The V and J genes are TRBV7-3 and TRBJ1-3; the D gene is possibly TRBD1 (5 bases). V gave up 5 bases and J gave up 4 bases, with 15 bases separating them. The CDR3 spans 15 residues. Per germline, CDR1 SGHTA and CDR2 FQGTGA. CDR3: CASSANGGVGNTIYF. As DNA, the CDR3 is TGTGCCAGCAGCGCCAATGGGGGGGTCGGAAACACCATATATTTT.

The chain employs TRBV29-1 and TRBJ2-5; D not certain. V lost 1 base to trimming and J lost 7 bases, with 10 bases between them. This CDR3 has 12 amino acids. Looked up from germline, CDR1 is SQVTM and CDR2 is ANQGSEA. This CDR3 reads CSVEGGDSTQYF. CDR3 coding DNA: TGCAGCGTTGAAGGTGGAGATTCGACCCAGTACTTC.

The chain employs TRBV6-6 and TRBJ2-7, with D perhaps matching TRBD2 (5 bases). The CDR3 extends over 13 amino acids. Germline V CDR1 and CDR2: MNHNY, SVGAGI (reference sequence). V was clipped by 6 bases and J by 7 bases, with 16 bases between them. In DNA form, the CDR3 reads TGTGCCAGCAGCGAACCGGGGTACGGGGAGCAGTACTTC. It specifies CASSEPGYGEQYF.

This clone was observed a single time. This chain joins TRBV11-2 and TRBJ2-6, with D possibly TRBD2 on 6 matching bases. CDR1 and CDR2 (germline): SGHAT, FQNNGV. V was pared by 1 base and J by 1 base, with 11 bases between. The CDR3 has 17 amino acids. The CDR3, as DNA: TGTGCCAGCAGCTTAGGGCGCGGAGGGTCTGGGGCCAACGTCCTGACTTTC. Translation: CASSLGRGGSGANVLTF.

The gene calls are TRBV6-5 and TRBJ2-7; 10 bases are a match to TRBD1. Germline assignment: CDR1 MNHEY and CDR2 SVGAGI. The CDR3 is 13 amino acids. The V and J ends lost 4 bases and 3 bases, in that order; junction bases with no gene match: 0. In DNA, the CDR3 is TGTGCCAGCAGTTGGACAGGGGGCTACGAGCAGTACTTC. It encodes CASSWTGGYEQYF.

This chain connects TRBV3-1 (or the pseudogene TRBV3-2) to TRBJ1-2; 7 nucleotides agree with TRBD1. With V trimmed by 6 bases and J by 3 bases, 4 bases remained unmatched. Germline values: CDR1 LGHDT, CDR2 YNNKEL (reference sequence). This CDR3 has 13 amino acids. CDR3 sequence: CASRNRGDYGYTF. The CDR3 nucleotides are TGTGCCAGCAGGAACAGGGGAGACTATGGCTACACCTTC.